This TCR beta chain stems from a study of blood T cell repertoires in COVID-19. Looking at the study overall: Samples taken during acute and convalescent COVID-19 were collected in the United States, Italy and Spain. T cells, B-cell-depleted T cells, or PBMCs provided the cDNA or gDNA that served as material.

The length of the CDR3 is 13 residues. J was trimmed by 6 bases and V by 8 bases; bases with no gene match: 5. In the study's own analysis: Reference gene primer amplification gave estimated nucleated cell counts. Assay used: immunoSEQ multiplex PCR; TCRdb lists only in-frame clones, some missing. V and J calls and clone size are those listed in that table; D and trimming were worked out from the DNA. The sample consists of more than 200,000 clones, 70% to 85% of them appearing once. This clonotype originated in a woman over 75 with active or convalescent COVID-19. The V call is TRBV12-3 or TRBV12-4, the J call TRBJ1-4, with 8 bases that match TRBD1. The sequenced sample was peripheral blood. CDR3 amino acids: CASQTGVDEKLFF. Written as DNA, the CDR3 is TGTGCCAGCCAGACAGGGGTGGATGAAAAACTGTTTTTT.